These 5 T cell receptor beta chains came from one sample sequenced in a study of blood T cell repertoires in COVID-19. This table comes from immunoSEQ multiplex PCR, and its TCRdb copy is limited to in-frame clones, with some not included. The table lists approximately 100,000 clones, 80% to 90% of them singletons, with less than 3.5% in the top ten. The material sequenced was PBMCs or T cells enriched from blood (not recorded which). The receptors originated from a woman in her fifties or sixties who had recovered from COVID-19.

In its sample, this clone was seen once. The chain is built from TRBV30 and TRBJ2-7; TRBD1 matches 7 bases. V dropped 5 bases and J dropped 3; count of bases not matched to a gene: 10. The CDR3 extends over 14 amino acids. Germline lookup yields CDR1 GTSNPN and CDR2 SVGIG (reference sequence). The CDR3 coding sequence is TGTGCCTGGGAGCTCTGGGACAGTAACTACGAGCAGTACTTC. Amino acid sequence: CAWELWDSNYEQYF.

The V gene is TRBV3-1 (or the pseudogene TRBV3-2), the J gene TRBJ2-7, with TRBD1 matching 11 bases. The junction had 10 bases not matched to a gene; V was cut back by 4 bases and J by 5 bases. The germline V gene has CDR1 LGHDT and CDR2 YNNKEL (reference sequence). The CDR3 length is 16 residues. This CDR3 reads CASSLGGTGGIHEQYF. In nucleotides, the CDR3 is TGTGCCAGCAGCCTCGGGGGGACAGGGGGAATCCACGAGCAGTACTTC.

J is TRBJ1-3 and V is TRBV28; D perhaps matches TRBD1 (6 bases). Per the germline V gene, CDR1 is MDHEN and CDR2 is SYDVKM. The ends were cut back, 8 bases at V and 4 bases at J, with 18 bases in the middle. There are 15 residues in the CDR3. The chain's CDR3 is CASSLGGAGGNTIYF. As DNA, the CDR3 is TGTGCCAGCTCCCTGGGGGGGGCTGGAGGAAACACCATATATTTT. The full variable domain, completed using reference TRBV28 and TRBJ1-3, is DVKVTQSSRYLVKRTGEKVFLECVQDMDHENMFWYRQDPGLGLRLIYFSYDVKMKEKGDIPEGYSVSREKKERFSLILESASTNQTSMYLCASSLGGAGGNTIYFGEGSWLTVV.

The chain carries TRBV2 and TRBJ1-2; D unresolved. Germline CDR1 reads SNHLY; CDR2 reads FYNNEI. The germline V and J ends were trimmed by 7 bases and 7 bases, with 16 bases remaining between them. The CDR3 loop spans 13 amino acids. CDR3 bases: TGTGCCAGCAACCACCGGGAAACGGGTGGCTACACCTTC. Translation: CASNHRETGGYTF. Full variable domain (outside the CDR3, taken from reference TRBV2 and TRBJ1-2): EPEVTQTPSHQVTQMGQEVILRCVPISNHLYFYWYRQILGQKVEFLVSFYNNEISEKSEIFDDQFSVERPDGSNFTLKIRSTKLEDSAMYFCASNHRETGGYTFGSGTRLTVV.

The V gene is TRBV24-1, the J gene TRBJ2-1; 11 bases line up with TRBD2. The J segment lost 0 bases and the V segment lost 1 base, leaving 4 bases of the junction unmatched. CDR1 is KGHDR and CDR2 is SFDVKD in the germline V gene. The CDR3 runs 18 residues. CDR3 sequence reads: CATSDLSTSGGSYNEQFF. The CDR3 bases are TGTGCCACCAGTGATTTAAGCACTAGCGGGGGCTCCTACAATGAGCAGTTCTTC.